These 5 T cell receptor beta chains came from one sample sequenced in a study of a mutant IDH1 vaccine in newly diagnosed glioma. The time point here: week 11, during vaccination. Every vaccination contained 300 ug of the mutant IDH1 20-mer peptide and was paired with topical imiquimod. These receptors are not linked to any known antigen. The method was immunoSEQ multiplex PCR; TCRdb's version includes in-frame clones alone and lacks a portion of them. Of 100,000 to 120,000 clones listed, 85% to 90% are singletons. The sample here was PBMCs, taken from a glioma patient whose treatment included an IDH1 peptide vaccine. These TCRs come from a woman aged 45-65 years with glioma.

J is TRBJ1-1 and V is TRBV28, with D perhaps matching TRBD1 (5 bases). Germline-derived CDR1 and CDR2 are MDHEN and SYDVKM. V was shortened by 6 bases and J by 4 bases, with 9 bases between the two germline ends. This CDR3 is 12 amino acids long. CDR3 coding DNA: TGTGCCAGCAGAACCGGGGGCACTGAAGCTTTCTTT. It yields the protein CASRTGGTEAFF.

Only a few counts were recorded for this clone. The chain employs TRBV18 and TRBJ2-2; TRBD1 matches 7 bases. The CDR3 is 15 amino acids. Germline trimming cut 3 bases from V and 2 bases from J; bases unmatched to any gene: 3. CDR1 and CDR2 from the germline V gene are KGHSH and LQKENI. The CDR3 region is CASSPTGINTGELFF. CDR3 DNA sequence: TGTGCCAGCTCACCGACAGGGATAAACACCGGGGAGCTGTTTTTT.

The rearrangement uses TRBV27 and TRBJ2-3, with 14 bases aligning to TRBD2. The CDR3 is made up of 14 amino acids. V lost 6 bases, J lost 10 bases, and 6 bases stayed unmatched. Germline values: CDR1 MNHEY, CDR2 SMNVEV (reference sequence). The CDR3 bases are TGTGCCAGCAGGGGACTAGCGGGAGATTCCGCGCAGTATTTT. It codes for CASRGLAGDSAQYF.

The chain employs TRBV11-3 and TRBJ2-3, with D hard to call. CDR1 and CDR2 (germline): SGHNT, YENEEA. V gave up 1 base and J gave up 2 bases, with 4 bases separating them. The CDR3 runs to 13 residues. The CDR3 region is CASSLGLTDTQYF. CDR3 coding DNA: TGTGCCAGCAGCTTAGGACTCACAGATACGCAGTATTTT.

The chain combines TRBV7-2 with TRBJ2-7; 12 nucleotides line up with TRBD2. The ends lost 5 bases at V and 1 base at J; junction bases unmatched: 3. The CDR3 totals 15 residues. Germline V lookup: CDR1 SGHTA, CDR2 FQGNSA. The CDR3 reads CASSHGLAGSYEQYF. For the CDR3, the DNA is TGTGCCAGCAGCCACGGACTAGCGGGGTCCTACGAGCAGTACTTC.